Following are 11 T cell receptor beta chains from one sample sequenced in a study of blood T cell repertoires in COVID-19. Method: immunoSEQ multiplex PCR; TCRdb's copy keeps in-frame clones and lacks some. Of about 160,000 clones listed, approximately 86% are singletons. The sample consisted of peripheral blood. The receptors originated from a woman aged 60-75 years with active or convalescent COVID-19.

This chain connects TRBV7-2 to TRBJ1-1; no clear D. V was clipped by 2 bases and J by 8 bases, with 12 bases between them. This CDR3 contains 13 residues. CDR1 is SGHTA and CDR2 is FQGNSA in the germline V gene. The CDR3: CASSLLGSLEAFF. CDR3 in DNA: TGTGCCAGCAGCTTATTGGGGAGCCTCGAAGCTTTCTTT.

This chain uses TRBV27 with TRBJ1-1; TRBD1 matches 7 bases. J was trimmed by 4 bases and V by 8 bases; bases with no gene match: 7. Germline V lookup: CDR1 MNHEY, CDR2 SMNVEV (reference sequence). The CDR3 spans 13 residues. The CDR3 region has the DNA TGTGCCAGCGGCCAAGGGGGCCCCACTGAAGCTTTCTTT. Translation: CASGQGGPTEAFF.

The chain joins TRBV18 to TRBJ1-6, with D hard to call. The germline V gene encodes CDR1 KGHSH and CDR2 LQKENI. V lost 4 bases to trimming and J lost 9 bases, with 10 bases between them. The CDR3 extends over 13 amino acids. The CDR3 region has the DNA TGTGCCAGCTCACAAGACACGTCTTCACCCCTCCACTTT. Translated, it gives CASSQDTSSPLHF.

The chain combines TRBV21-1 with TRBJ2-2; TRBD2 is taken as the D call from the table, unchecked against the DNA. TRBV21-1 is flagged as a pseudogene. CDR3 length: 17 amino acids. CDR3 in DNA: TGTGCCAGCAGCATACCAAGGACTAGCGGGCTAGCTAAGGTTGGGTTTTTT. It codes for CASSIPRTSGLAKVGFF.

The gene calls are TRBV29-1 and TRBJ2-1, with a possible D match to TRBD1 (5 bases). This CDR3 has 12 residues. V dropped 6 bases and J dropped 0 bases, with 6 bases sitting between them. From germline, CDR1 is SQVTM and CDR2 ANQGSEA. The CDR3 DNA reads TGCAGCGTAACAGGCTCCTACAATGAGCAGTTCTTC. It yields the protein CSVTGSYNEQFF.

The V and J genes are TRBV7-2 and TRBJ1-2; 11 nucleotides match TRBD1. The junction had 9 bases not matched to a gene; V was cut back by 1 base and J by 8 bases. Germline V lookup: CDR1 SGHTA, CDR2 FQGNSA. There are 16 residues in the CDR3. Written as DNA, the CDR3 is TGTGCCAGCAGCTTAGGGACAGGGGGCTATCTAAAGGGCTACACCTTC. Its protein product is CASSLGTGGYLKGYTF.

The gene calls are TRBV2 and TRBJ1-5; D may be TRBD1 (6 bases). The V gene's germline CDR1 is SNHLY and CDR2 FYNNEI. The CDR3 sequence is 16 residues long. V lost 1 base to trimming and J lost 2 bases, with 12 bases between them. The CDR3 coding sequence is TGTGCCAGCAGTGAAGGAGTTGGACAGCGCAATCAGCCCCAGCATTTT. This translates into CASSEGVGQRNQPQHF.

This clone was seen just once. The rearrangement joins TRBV6-5 to TRBJ1-2, with 12 bases that match TRBD1. The CDR3 extends over 13 amino acids. CDR1 is MNHEY and CDR2 is SVGAGI in the germline V gene. The trim removed 8 bases at V and 8 bases at J, leaving 6 bases unmatched. CDR3 in DNA: TGTGCCAGCGGCACCGGGACAGGGGGCGGCTACACCTTC. Its protein product is CASGTGTGGGYTF.

V usage is TRBV19 and J usage is TRBJ1-5; 8 bases are a match to TRBD1. The CDR3 consists of 14 residues. Germline V gene sequence: CDR1 LNHDA, CDR2 SQIVND (reference sequence). V was pared by 6 bases and J by 3 bases, with 4 bases of the junction left unmatched. CDR3 DNA sequence: TGTGCCAGTAGGTGGACAGGGTACAATCAGCCCCAGCATTTT. Its protein product is CASRWTGYNQPQHF.

The chain couples TRBV9 to TRBJ1-2; TRBD1 agrees at 9 bases. The CDR3 consists of 16 residues. Germline V CDR1 and CDR2: SGDLS, YYNGEE. Germline trimming cut 4 bases from V and 4 bases from J; bases unmatched to any gene: 11. The CDR3 loop is CASSPKGTGKSYGYTF. In DNA form, the CDR3 reads TGTGCCAGCAGCCCTAAAGGGACAGGGAAGAGCTATGGCTACACCTTC.

This clone occurred a few times. The genes are TRBV5-1 and TRBJ1-1, with 7 bases aligning to TRBD1. The V segment lost 2 bases and the J segment 3 bases; nucleotides outside the gene matches: 1. Germline CDR1 reads SGHRS; CDR2 reads YFSETQ. This CDR3 has 13 amino acids. The CDR3 loop is CASSFGQDTEAFF. In DNA, the CDR3 is TGCGCCAGCAGCTTCGGACAGGACACTGAAGCTTTCTTT.